Below, 14 T cell receptor beta chains from the same sample are listed, as sequenced in a study of CD8 T cells in ankylosing spondylitis. A single record per CDR3 protein comes from TCRdb applying MiXCR to the 5' RACE reads. The repertoire consists of under 250,000 distinct CDR3 sequences, with approximately 24% occurring once and the leading ten covering under 7%. Sequencing was done on a sample of blood, either unsorted or a sorted T cell fraction (not recorded which). These receptors originate from a male donor with ankylosing spondylitis or in good health (not recorded which).

The sample holds many counts of this clonotype. The J gene is TRBJ2-1, the V gene TRBV4-3; 14 bases map to TRBD2. This CDR3 contains 20 residues. V gave up 3 bases and J gave up 6 bases; unmatched junction bases: 16. Germline assignment: CDR1 LGHNA and CDR2 YSLEER. CDR3 DNA sequence: TGCGCCAGCAGCCACGTACCGGGACTAGCGGGAGTCGGTATGGCCAATGAGCAGTTCTTC. The encoded protein is CASSHVPGLAGVGMANEQFF.

The chain links TRBV5-6 to TRBJ2-7; possibly TRBD1 or TRBD2 for D (6 bases each). The germline CDR1 and CDR2 sequences are SGHDT and YYEEEE. The CDR3 loop spans 15 amino acids. Trimming stripped 3 bases from V and 3 bases from J, with 16 bases between. CDR3 region: CASSSGDIRVYEQYF. As DNA, the CDR3 is TGTGCCAGCAGCTCGGGGGACATTCGGGTCTACGAGCAGTACTTC.

This clonotype was observed a few times. As DNA, the CDR3 is TGTGCCAGCTCACCAACTAGACAGTCGAACACCGGGGAGCTGTTTTTT. It yields the protein CASSPTRQSNTGELFF. J is TRBJ2-2 and V is TRBV18; possibly TRBD1 or TRBD2 for D (5 bases each). This CDR3 has 16 amino acids. The germline V gene encodes CDR1 KGHSH and CDR2 LQKENI. V was trimmed by 2 bases and J by 0 bases, leaving 10 bases between them.

The J gene is TRBJ2-1, the V gene TRBV5-1, with TRBD2 identical over 12 bases. The CDR3 totals 16 residues. CDR1 is SGHRS and CDR2 is YFSETQ in the germline V gene. V shed 4 bases and J 4 bases; nucleotides not matched to a gene: 6. Here the CDR3 DNA reads TGCGCCAGCAGCATCGGGACTAGCGGGTTGTACAATGAGCAGTTCTTC. Residues: CASSIGTSGLYNEQFF.

The table lists this clonotype with many counts. The V call is TRBV28, the J call TRBJ1-2, with D perhaps matching TRBD1 (6 bases). The CDR3 is 13 amino acids. V gave up 2 bases and J gave up 9 bases, with 13 bases separating them. CDR1 is MDHEN and CDR2 is SYDVKM in the germline V gene. The CDR3 spells CASSLMQGFRYTF. CDR3 nucleotides: TGTGCCAGCAGTTTAATGCAGGGGTTTCGCTACACCTTC.

This clonotype has a count of ten or more. This CDR3 is CAISATKSYEQYF. CDR3 coding DNA: TGTGCCATCAGTGCGACTAAATCCTACGAGCAGTACTTC. The chain recombines TRBV10-3 with TRBJ2-7, with D tentatively TRBD2 (5 bases). The germline V and J ends were trimmed by 4 bases and 1 base, with 8 bases remaining between them. Germline V gene sequence: CDR1 ENHRY, CDR2 SYGVKD. There are 13 residues in the CDR3.

This rearrangement joins TRBV6-1 to TRBJ2-5; 10 bases fit TRBD2. Per germline, CDR1 MNHNS and CDR2 SASEGT. V shed 5 bases and J 2 bases; nucleotides not matched to a gene: 8. This CDR3 has 16 residues. The CDR3 nucleotides read TGTGCCAGCAGTCCCGGGACTAGCGCAATACAAGAGACCCAGTACTTC. Encoded protein: CASSPGTSAIQETQYF.

The chain employs TRBV20-1 and TRBJ1-4; 7 bases line up with TRBD1. This CDR3 is built from 14 residues. The junction had 7 bases not matched to a gene; V was cut back by 6 bases and J by 3 bases. Germline V gene sequence: CDR1 DFQATT, CDR2 SNEGSKA (reference sequence). This CDR3 reads CSADATGPNEKLFF. Here the CDR3 DNA reads TGCAGTGCCGATGCGACAGGGCCTAATGAAAAACTGTTTTTT.

This clonotype was picked up many times. V usage is TRBV20-1 and J usage is TRBJ2-1; 9 nucleotides line up with TRBD2. Germline V gives CDR1 DFQATT, CDR2 SNEGSKA (reference sequence). The CDR3 sequence is 15 residues long. Trimming took 5 bases from V and 4 from J; bases not matched to a gene: 9. The CDR3 loop is CSAQRGGRVYNEQFF. The CDR3 bases are TGCAGTGCTCAGAGGGGCGGGAGGGTATACAATGAGCAGTTCTTC.

This clonotype was counted many times. This rearrangement joins TRBV2 to TRBJ2-1; the D gene is possibly TRBD2 (6 bases). Per the germline V gene, CDR1 is SNHLY and CDR2 is FYNNEI. The length of the CDR3 is 13 residues. V was trimmed by 7 bases and J by 5 bases, leaving 12 bases between them. CDR3 in DNA: TGTGCCAGCAATAGCGGTACGGACAATGAGCAGTTCTTC. Translating gives CASNSGTDNEQFF.

This clonotype was counted ten times or more. This rearrangement joins TRBV5-1 to TRBJ2-1, with 9 bases lining up with TRBD2. The CDR3 totals 15 residues. Germline V lookup: CDR1 SGHRS, CDR2 YFSETQ. The J segment lost 4 bases and the V segment lost 0 bases, leaving 2 bases of the junction unmatched. The CDR3, as DNA: TGCGCCAGCAGCTTGGGGACTAGCGTTTACAATGAGCAGTTCTTC. Its protein is CASSLGTSVYNEQFF.

There are many counts of this clonotype. This chain uses TRBV24-1 with TRBJ2-4; TRBD1 or TRBD2 may be the D gene (5 bases each). V dropped 3 bases and J dropped 0 bases, with 5 bases sitting between them. CDR1 and CDR2 from the germline V gene are KGHDR and SFDVKD. CDR3 length: 14 residues. CDR3 sequence reads: CATSDGTAKNIQYF. CDR3 nucleotide sequence: TGTGCCACCAGTGATGGGACAGCCAAAAACATTCAGTACTTC.

To note about this clonotype: This may come from a read error, since a much larger clone is one base off. The rearrangement uses TRBV29-1 and TRBJ2-5; the match to TRBD1 covers 7 bases. Germline lookup yields CDR1 SQVTM and CDR2 ANQGSEA. CDR3 length equals 14 residues. This chain's CDR3 is CKILKTGLQETQYF. CDR3 in DNA: TGCAAGATCCTCAAGACAGGGCTTCAGGAGACCCAGTACTTC. Variable domain in full (rest from reference TRBV29-1 and TRBJ2-5): SAVISQKPSRDICQRGTSLTIQCQVDSQVTMMFWYRQQPGQSLTLIATANQGSEATYESGFVIDKFPISRPNLTFSTLTVSNMSPEDSSIYLCKILKTGLQETQYFGPGTRLLVL.

The rearrangement links TRBV7-2 to TRBJ1-4; unclear D gene. The germline V gene has CDR1 SGHTA and CDR2 FQGNSA. The germline V and J ends were trimmed by 3 bases and 3 bases, with 8 bases remaining between them. This CDR3 has 14 amino acids. The CDR3 reads CASSFGRANEKLFF. CDR3 coding DNA: TGTGCCAGCAGCTTCGGCAGAGCTAATGAAAAACTGTTTTTT. Complete variable domain (other parts from reference TRBV7-2 and TRBJ1-4): GAGVSQSPSNKVTEKGKDVELRCDPISGHTALYWYRQSLGQGLEFLIYFQGNSAPDKSGLPSDRFSAERTGGSVSTLTIQRTQQEDSAVYLCASSFGRANEKLFFGSGTQLSVL.